These 28 T cell receptor beta chains were all obtained from the same sample, sequenced in a study of CD8+ T cells in alopecia areata. Following RNA extraction, reverse transcription yielded cDNA that acted as the sequencing template. The method was immunoSEQ multiplex PCR; TCRdb's version includes in-frame clones alone and lacks a portion of them. The sample lists approximately 120,000 clones; approximately 47% were seen once. Sequenced material: NKG2D-low CD8+ T cells sorted from blood. These receptors were collected from a human donor with alopecia areata.

The sample holds a few counts of this clone. DNA of the CDR3: TGCAGCGTTGAAGAGGACAGGCCCTACGAGCAGTACTTC. It translates to CSVEEDRPYEQYF. The V call is TRBV29-1, the J call TRBJ2-7; TRBD1 aligns across 7 bases. CDR1 is SQVTM and CDR2 is ANQGSEA in the germline V gene. The CDR3 consists of 13 residues. The junction had 1 base not matched to a gene; V was cut back by 0 bases and J by 2 bases.

This chain joins TRBV29-1 and TRBJ2-3; D gene ambiguous. V was pared by 6 bases and J by 6 bases, with 19 bases between. This CDR3 has 14 amino acids. CDR1 SQVTM and CDR2 ANQGSEA come from the germline V gene. The CDR3 protein is CSVGSDLTGDTQYF. In DNA form, the CDR3 reads TGCAGCGTAGGGTCAGACCTCACGGGCGATACGCAGTATTTT.

The table lists this clone with a few counts. The V call is TRBV29-1, the J call TRBJ2-7, with D hard to call. Germline-derived CDR1 and CDR2 are SQVTM and ANQGSEA. This CDR3 region has 11 residues. Trimming removed 4 bases from V and 5 bases from J, with 9 bases in between. CDR3 DNA sequence: TGCAGCGTTGTGCCCGCGAACGAGCAGTACTTC. As protein: CSVVPANEQYF.

This clone was observed a few times. CDR3 loop: CSVLTVYEQYF. The CDR3, as DNA: TGCAGCGTTCTAACGGTCTACGAGCAGTACTTC. This rearrangement joins TRBV29-1 to TRBJ2-7; D ambiguous. In germline, CDR1 is SQVTM, CDR2 ANQGSEA. The V and J ends lost 5 bases and 3 bases respectively, with 8 bases between them. The CDR3 is 11 residues long.

The gene calls are TRBV29-1 and TRBJ1-4; D may be TRBD1 (5 bases). This CDR3 is 13 amino acids long. V was clipped by 7 bases and J by 0 bases, with 9 bases between them. Looked up from germline, CDR1 is SQVTM and CDR2 is ANQGSEA. CDR3 in amino acids: CSAQDATNEKLFF. CDR3 nucleotide sequence: TGCAGCGCACAGGATGCAACTAATGAAAAACTGTTTTTT.

The V gene is TRBV29-1, the J gene TRBJ1-5; TRBD1 is a possible D gene (5 bases). The length of the CDR3 is 13 residues. V lost 1 base and J lost 4, with 8 bases in between. Germline lookup yields CDR1 SQVTM and CDR2 ANQGSEA. Here the CDR3 reads CSVEAGPNQPQHF. CDR3 sequence (DNA): TGCAGCGTTGAAGCAGGGCCGAATCAGCCCCAGCATTTT.

This chain joins TRBV29-1 and TRBJ2-3; TRBD2 aligns across 9 bases. Germline loops: CDR1 SQVTM, CDR2 ANQGSEA. J lost 3 bases, V lost 1 base, and 8 bases had no gene match. This CDR3 comprises 16 residues. CDR3 protein: CSVEAEPSGNTDTQYF. CDR3 sequence (DNA): TGCAGCGTTGAAGCCGAACCTAGCGGGAATACAGATACGCAGTATTTT.

For this clone: Other DNA sequences within the sample encode an identical CDR3. The rearrangement joins TRBV20-1 to TRBJ2-2; D is undetermined. Trimming took 6 bases from V and 1 from J, leaving 3 bases between them. Germline lookup yields CDR1 DFQATT and CDR2 SNEGSKA (reference sequence). The CDR3 is made up of 11 amino acids. Written as DNA, the CDR3 is TGCAGTGCCCTGAACACCGGGGAGCTGTTTTTT. This translates into CSALNTGELFF.

The rearrangement joins TRBV27 to TRBJ1-5; D unresolved. This CDR3 is 14 amino acids long. V shed 6 bases and J shed 0 bases, with 9 bases lying between them. Germline lookup yields CDR1 MNHEY and CDR2 SMNVEV (reference sequence). The CDR3 sequence: CASSNGDSNQPQHF. CDR3 nucleotides: TGTGCCAGCAGCAACGGGGATAGCAATCAGCCCCAGCATTTT.

A note on this clone: This CDR3 is also generated by other DNA sequences in the sample. The chain is built from TRBV11-2 and TRBJ2-7; D gene uncertain. Germline CDR1 is SGHAT and CDR2 is FQNNGV. CDR3 length: 12 amino acids. Trimming pared 1 base from V and 2 bases from J, leaving 3 bases between. Written as DNA, the CDR3 is TGTGCCAGCAGCTTAGGGACCTACGAGCAGTACTTC. This encodes CASSLGTYEQYF.

The chain uses TRBV28 and TRBJ2-7, with D possibly TRBD2 on 6 matching bases. V was shortened by 6 bases and J by 10 bases, with 16 bases between the two germline ends. Germline CDR1 MDHEN, CDR2 SYDVKM. This CDR3 has 12 residues. In DNA, the CDR3 is TGTGCCAGCAGCCGCCCGGAGGGAAGCCAGTACTTC. It specifies CASSRPEGSQYF.

This clone appeared a few times. This chain joins TRBV7-8 and TRBJ1-5, with unresolved D. The CDR3 contains 13 residues. Looked up from germline, CDR1 is SGHVS and CDR2 is FQNEAQ. V shed 10 bases and J shed 3 bases, with 13 bases lying between them. The DNA of the CDR3 is TGTGCCACCCAAACAGATTCCAATCAGCCCCAGCATTTT. Residues: CATQTDSNQPQHF.

V usage is TRBV29-1 and J usage is TRBJ2-5, with 7 nucleotides matching TRBD1. The CDR3 runs 14 residues. V shed 6 bases, J shed 5 bases, and the junction held 12 bases outside the gene matches. From germline, CDR1 is SQVTM and CDR2 ANQGSEA. This CDR3 reads CSVETTSRGETQYF. The CDR3 DNA reads TGCAGCGTCGAAACCACGTCCAGGGGGGAGACCCAGTACTTC.

J is TRBJ2-7 and V is TRBV27, with 9 bases identical to TRBD2. This CDR3 region has 15 residues. In germline, CDR1 is MNHEY, CDR2 SMNVEV (reference sequence). J gave up 5 bases and V 2 bases, and 7 bases lay outside the gene matches. The CDR3 here is CASSLASGVSDEQYF. The CDR3 nucleotides read TGTGCCAGCAGTTTAGCTAGCGGGGTTAGTGACGAGCAGTACTTC.

This clone was observed once. The chain links TRBV27 to TRBJ2-7; tentatively, D is TRBD2 (5 bases). The CDR3 loop spans 15 amino acids. The germline CDR1 and CDR2 sequences are MNHEY and SMNVEV (reference sequence). The V and J ends lost 3 bases and 0 bases respectively, with 12 bases between them. The CDR3 protein is CASSLFPGTSYEQYF. CDR3 nucleotides: TGTGCCAGCAGTTTGTTCCCGGGAACCTCCTACGAGCAGTACTTC.

This clone showed up just a few times. V usage is TRBV27 and J usage is TRBJ2-1; D not certain. Germline values: CDR1 MNHEY, CDR2 SMNVEV (reference sequence). The CDR3 spans 14 residues. V was cut by 5 bases and J by 2 bases, with 10 bases left in between. This CDR3 is CASSEFRPYNEQFF. CDR3 coding DNA: TGTGCCAGCAGTGAGTTCCGGCCCTACAATGAGCAGTTCTTC.

A note on this clone: The same CDR3 arises from other DNA sequences in this sample as well. The chain carries TRBV9 and TRBJ2-3; D not certain. CDR1 is SGDLS, CDR2 YYNGEE, per germline. Trimming took 0 bases from V and 6 from J, leaving 2 bases between them. The CDR3 is made up of 11 amino acids. In nucleotides, the CDR3 is TGTGCCAGCAGCGTAGAGGATACGCAGTATTTT. The encoded protein is CASSVEDTQYF. The full variable domain, rest sourced from reference TRBV9 and TRBJ2-3, is DSGVTQTPKHLITATGQRVTLRCSPRSGDLSVYWYQQSLDQGLQFLIQYYNGEERAKGNILERFSAQQFPDLHSELNLSSLELGDSALYFCASSVEDTQYFGPGTRLTVL.

Only a few counts were recorded for this clone. This chain joins TRBV7-9 and TRBJ2-7; a possible D gene is TRBD2 (5 bases). CDR3 length: 13 amino acids. In germline, CDR1 is SEHNR, CDR2 FQNEAQ (reference sequence). Trimming stripped 4 bases from V and 6 bases from J, with 13 bases between. CDR3 protein: CASSSPGSTEQYF. CDR3 in DNA: TGTGCCAGCAGCTCCCCGGGATCAACCGAGCAGTACTTC.

This clone has a handful of counts. J is TRBJ2-7 and V is TRBV4-3; possibly TRBD1 for D (5 bases). V lost 0 bases, J lost 3 bases, and 9 bases lay in between. CDR3 length: 14 amino acids. From germline, CDR1 is LGHNA and CDR2 YSLEER. CDR3 protein: CASSQERRGYEQYF. DNA of the CDR3: TGCGCCAGCAGCCAAGAGAGAAGGGGCTACGAGCAGTACTTC.

The chain joins TRBV2 to TRBJ2-1; 8 bases match TRBD1. This CDR3 region has 17 residues. The germline V gene has CDR1 SNHLY and CDR2 FYNNEI. The trim removed 2 bases at V and 6 bases at J, leaving 12 bases unmatched. The CDR3 DNA reads TGTGCCAGCAGTGAACGGTATCTGAGACAGGGGAGCAATGAGCAGTTCTTC. Residues: CASSERYLRQGSNEQFF. Full variable domain (rest looked up from reference TRBV2 and TRBJ2-1): EPEVTQTPSHQVTQMGQEVILRCVPISNHLYFYWYRQILGQKVEFLVSFYNNEISEKSEIFDDQFSVERPDGSNFTLKIRSTKLEDSAMYFCASSERYLRQGSNEQFFGPGTRLTVL.

This chain joins TRBV27 and TRBJ1-1; D is possibly TRBD1 (5 bases). From germline, CDR1 is MNHEY and CDR2 SMNVEV (reference sequence). Trimming removed 10 bases from V and 7 bases from J, with 13 bases in between. There are 11 residues in the CDR3. CDR3 protein: CATGLDSEAFF. In DNA, the CDR3 is TGTGCCACCGGACTTGACAGTGAAGCTTTCTTT.

This chain uses TRBV9 with TRBJ1-2; TRBD1 is a possible D gene (5 bases). The CDR3 extends over 13 amino acids. Germline CDR1 and CDR2: SGDLS and YYNGEE. V was trimmed by 6 bases and J by 5 bases, leaving 14 bases between them. CDR3 loop: CASTATAGYGYTF. The CDR3 DNA reads as TGTGCCAGCACCGCGACAGCAGGATATGGCTACACCTTC.

The sample holds a few counts of this clone. The rearrangement uses TRBV29-1 and TRBJ2-3; D might be TRBD1 (6 bases). The CDR3 is 13 amino acids. Per the germline V gene, CDR1 is SQVTM and CDR2 is ANQGSEA. The CDR3: CRTGTLYTDTQYF. As DNA, the CDR3 is TGCAGAACCGGGACACTTTACACAGATACGCAGTATTTT.

V is TRBV25-1 and J is TRBJ2-7; D remains unclear. This CDR3 is built from 12 residues. Trimming shortened V by 2 bases and J by 4 bases, and 6 bases separated the two germline ends. The V gene's germline CDR1 is MGHDK and CDR2 SYGVNS. DNA for the CDR3: TGTGCCAGCAGTGAAGTCGTGTACGAGCAGTACTTC. It specifies CASSEVVYEQYF.

This rearrangement joins TRBV11-2 to TRBJ2-3, with D possibly TRBD2 on 6 matching bases. The CDR3 runs to 13 residues. V lost 8 bases to trimming and J lost 2 bases, with 11 bases between them. Germline loops: CDR1 SGHAT, CDR2 FQNNGV. In nucleotides, the CDR3 is TGTGCCAGCCGGGACTTACCCACAGATACGCAGTATTTT. Protein sequence: CASRDLPTDTQYF. Drawing the rest from reference TRBV11-2 and TRBJ2-3, the complete variable domain is EAGVAQSPRYKIIEKRQSVAFWCNPISGHATLYWYQQILGQGPKLLIQFQNNGVVDDSQLPKDRFSAERLKGVDSTLKIQPAKLEDSAVYLCASRDLPTDTQYFGPGTRLTVL.

The chain links TRBV2 to TRBJ2-3; D call uncertain. CDR1 and CDR2 from the germline V gene are SNHLY and FYNNEI. The V and J ends lost 9 bases and 3 bases respectively, with 4 bases between them. This CDR3 is built from 10 residues. CDR3 protein: CASITDTQYF. DNA of the CDR3: TGTGCCAGTATTACAGATACGCAGTATTTT.

This clone was counted between two and nine times. The rearrangement uses TRBV9 and TRBJ2-1, with 9 bases aligning to TRBD2. This CDR3 comprises 14 residues. V lost 1 base to trimming and J lost 5 bases; unmatched junction nucleotides: 1. The germline CDR1 and CDR2 sequences are SGDLS and YYNGEE. CDR3: CASSVSGGNNEQFF. Written as DNA, the CDR3 is TGTGCCAGCAGCGTAAGCGGGGGGAACAATGAGCAGTTCTTC.

The sample holds a few counts of this clone. J is TRBJ1-1 and V is TRBV29-1, with D possibly TRBD1 on 5 matching bases. Deletions cut 8 bases from V and 4 bases from J, with 8 bases between. Germline values: CDR1 SQVTM, CDR2 ANQGSEA. The CDR3 runs to 10 residues. The CDR3 coding sequence is TGCAGCCACGGGGGCACTGAAGCTTTCTTT. Residues: CSHGGTEAFF.